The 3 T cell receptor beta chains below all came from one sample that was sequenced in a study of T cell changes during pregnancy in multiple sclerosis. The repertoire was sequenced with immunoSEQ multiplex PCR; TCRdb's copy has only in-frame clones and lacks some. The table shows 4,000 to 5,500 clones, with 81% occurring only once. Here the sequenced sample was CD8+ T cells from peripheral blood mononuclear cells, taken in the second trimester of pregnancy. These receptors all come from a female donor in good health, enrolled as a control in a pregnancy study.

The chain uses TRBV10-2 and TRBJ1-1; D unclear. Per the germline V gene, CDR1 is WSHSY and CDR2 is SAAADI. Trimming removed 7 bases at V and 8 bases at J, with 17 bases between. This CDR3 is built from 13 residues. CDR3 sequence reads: CASMVDLADEAFF. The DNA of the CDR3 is TGCGCCAGCATGGTGGACTTAGCCGACGAAGCTTTCTTT.

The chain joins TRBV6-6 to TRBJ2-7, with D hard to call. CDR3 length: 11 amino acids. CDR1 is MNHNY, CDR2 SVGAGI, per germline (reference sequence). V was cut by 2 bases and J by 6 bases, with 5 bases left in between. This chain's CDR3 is CASSYGGEQYF. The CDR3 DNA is TGTGCCAGCAGTTACGGCGGCGAGCAGTACTTC.

The CDR3 sequence: CASSDRDTGEQFF. The CDR3 region has the DNA TGTGCCAGCAGTGACCGGGATACGGGAGAGCAGTTCTTC. The chain links TRBV6-4 to TRBJ2-1; D is possibly TRBD2 (5 bases). This CDR3 has 13 amino acids. V dropped 2 bases and J dropped 10 bases, with 12 bases sitting between them. Germline CDR1 is MRHNA and CDR2 is SNTAGT.